Following are 10 T cell receptor beta chains from one sample sequenced in a study of T cell repertoires in cytomegalovirus infection. From the reads, TCRdb called clonotypes with MiXCR, one entry per CDR3 protein. The sample lists about 110,000 distinct CDR3 sequences, roughly 40% occurring once. Their recognized antigens are unknown. The sample was CD8+ T cells from cultured PBMCs, taken from culture after CMV antigen stimulation. These receptors came from a human donor in good health (CMV status not recorded). Some clones in this sample may be carry-over from other donors' samples.

V gene TRBV7-2 combines with J gene TRBJ1-6; 8 positions match TRBD1. The germline CDR1 and CDR2 sequences are SGHTA and FQGNSA. The length of the CDR3 is 15 residues. The J segment lost 9 bases and the V segment lost 5 bases, leaving 9 bases of the junction unmatched. The CDR3 sequence is CASSLSGGAGSPLHF. CDR3 DNA sequence: TGTGCCAGCAGCCTCTCAGGGGGCGCGGGTTCACCCCTCCACTTT.

The V and J genes are TRBV9 and TRBJ2-7, with 7 bases lining up with TRBD2. The CDR3 sequence is 15 residues long. The V gene end was trimmed by 0 bases and the J gene end by 1 base; junction bases not matched to a gene: 4. Germline V gives CDR1 SGDLS, CDR2 YYNGEE. CDR3 protein: CASSVEGLPSYEQYF. CDR3 coding DNA: TGTGCCAGCAGCGTAGAGGGACTACCTTCCTACGAGCAGTACTTC.

The J gene is TRBJ2-7, the V gene TRBV12-3 or TRBV12-4; no reliable D call. V was shortened by 6 bases and J by 5 bases, with 14 bases between the two germline ends. This CDR3 has 13 amino acids. The CDR3 protein is CASSFPLRDEQYF. Here the CDR3 DNA reads TGTGCCAGCAGCTTCCCCCTCCGGGACGAGCAGTACTTC.

J is TRBJ1-2 and V is TRBV7-6, with 9 bases lining up with TRBD1. The CDR3 totals 14 residues. Trimming cost V 5 bases and J 7 bases; bases outside gene matches: 8. Germline V gives CDR1 SGHVS, CDR2 FNYEAQ. The CDR3 loop reads CASSPTGQGPGYTF. The CDR3 coding sequence is TGTGCCAGCAGCCCCACGGGACAGGGCCCTGGCTACACCTTC.

This clonotype has just a few counts. The gene calls are TRBV20-1 and TRBJ1-2; TRBD1 matches 9 bases. Germline V gene lookup returns CDR1 DFQATT and CDR2 SNEGSKA (reference sequence). The CDR3 loop spans 12 amino acids. V lost 5 bases, J lost 8 bases, and 6 bases stayed unmatched. CDR3 region: CSARRDREGYTF. The CDR3 DNA follows: TGCAGTGCTCGTCGGGACAGGGAGGGCTACACCTTC.

This clonotype was seen more than once but under ten times. V usage is TRBV7-8 and J usage is TRBJ1-2, with TRBD1 identical over 8 bases. The V segment lost 4 bases and the J segment 6 bases; nucleotides outside the gene matches: 13. CDR1 SGHVS and CDR2 FQNEAQ come from the germline V gene. This CDR3 is built from 16 residues. CDR3 region: CASSSEDGDRRDGYTF. DNA of the CDR3: TGTGCCAGCAGCTCTGAAGATGGGGACAGGCGGGATGGCTACACCTTC.

This clonotype was observed a few times. This rearrangement joins TRBV24-1 to TRBJ1-1, with D unclear. This CDR3 has 13 residues. Deletions cut 4 bases from V and 11 bases from J, with 16 bases between. Germline V gene data show CDR1 as KGHDR and CDR2 as SFDVKD. DNA for the CDR3: TGTGCCACCAGTGACTCCGACACCGGGCGGGCTTTCTTT. This translates into CATSDSDTGRAFF.

The chain is built from TRBV27 and TRBJ1-1; 7 bases match TRBD1. The CDR3 is made up of 14 amino acids. Looked up from germline, CDR1 is MNHEY and CDR2 is SMNVEV (reference sequence). J was trimmed by 8 bases and V by 6 bases; bases with no gene match: 12. Here the CDR3 DNA reads TGTGCCAGCAGCTTCGGCCAGGGGGGGTGGGAAGCTTTCTTT. Translating gives CASSFGQGGWEAFF.

This clonotype was picked up one time. V and J are TRBV12-5 and TRBJ1-2, with TRBD1 matching over 9 bases. The CDR3 extends over 14 amino acids. Germline-derived CDR1 and CDR2 are LGHNT and FRNRAP. Trimming cost V 8 bases and J 3 bases; bases outside gene matches: 7. The CDR3: CASSPGQGDYGYTF. The CDR3 DNA is TGTGCTAGTTCTCCGGGACAGGGAGACTATGGCTACACCTTC.

This clonotype was seen many times. The chain combines TRBV12-3 or TRBV12-4 with TRBJ2-3, with TRBD2 as a possible D gene (6 bases). This CDR3 comprises 12 residues. Trimming stripped 6 bases from V and 8 bases from J, with 12 bases between. CDR3 amino acids: CASSWDSSTQYF. The DNA for the CDR3 is TGTGCCAGCAGCTGGGACTCTTCTACGCAGTATTTT.